One sample yielded the 14 T cell receptor beta chains listed below, sequenced in a study of T cells in women clearing cervical HPV infection. Here immunoSEQ multiplex PCR was the method, and the copy in TCRdb shows in-frame clones only, minus some. This table lists some 41,000 clones. The sequenced material came from blood buffy coat. The receptors derive from a woman aged 18 to 75 with a cervical HPV16 infection that either progressed to CIN3+ or cleared (not recorded which).

As concerns this clone: The read terminates 3 residues before the CDR3 end, so the remaining end is supplied by the germline J gene. The rearrangement joins TRBV5-5 to TRBJ1-1; 8 nucleotides match TRBD1. Germline assignment: CDR1 SGHKS and CDR2 YYEKEE (reference sequence). The CDR3 extends over 15 amino acids. Trimming cost V 4 bases and J 3 bases; bases outside gene matches: 8. CDR3 bases read: TGTGCCAGCAGCCCCGGACAGGGAAGGTACACTGAA. The encoded protein is CASSPGQGRYTE. The full CDR3 reads CASSPGQGRYTEAFF.

As regards this clone: The missing CDR3 end, 3 residues past where the read stops, is filled in from the germline J gene. This sample includes further DNA sequences coding for the same CDR3. The J gene is TRBJ1-2, the V gene TRBV19; TRBD1 agrees at 7 bases. The germline gives CDR1 LNHDA, CDR2 SQIVND (reference sequence). The CDR3 runs 12 residues. The CDR3 sequence: CASSGTAYDYTF. The sequenced part of the CDR3 DNA is TGTGCCAGTAGTGGGACAGCATACGAC.

Concerning this clone itself: Read sequence stops 3 residues before the CDR3 end, and the germline J gene provides the missing end. This rearrangement joins TRBV11-3 to TRBJ2-1; 9 bases line up with TRBD2. The CDR3 covers 15 residues. CDR1 and CDR2 from the germline V gene are SGHNT and YENEEA. The trim removed 5 bases at V and 5 bases at J, leaving 7 bases unmatched. CDR3 amino acids: CASSPRASGNNEQFF. CDR3 bases read: TGTGCCAGCAGCCCCCGGGCTAGCGGGAACAATGAG.

As for this clone: The CDR3 is cut off 3 residues early in the read; its end comes from the germline J gene. J is TRBJ2-5 and V is TRBV20-1; 8 nucleotides align to TRBD1. Germline V lookup: CDR1 DFQATT, CDR2 SNEGSKA (reference sequence). Unmatched junction bases numbered 12, after V lost 0 bases and J lost 0 bases. This CDR3 has 18 amino acids. The DNA read from the CDR3 is TGCAGTGCTAGAGATTTCAGCCGAGCGGACAGGGACCAAGAGACC. It yields the protein CSARDFSRADRDQET. The entire CDR3 sequence reads CSARDFSRADRDQETQYF.

With respect to this clone: The sequenced fragment ends 3 residues before the CDR3 boundary, so the rest is inferred from the germline J gene. The rearrangement joins TRBV20-1 to TRBJ1-1; possibly TRBD1 for D (6 bases). Trimming removed 6 bases at V and 5 bases at J, with 16 bases between. The germline V gene encodes CDR1 DFQATT and CDR2 SNEGSKA (reference sequence). The CDR3 covers 13 residues. Partial CDR3 DNA: TGCAGTGCGACGGGACAACCAGGGACTGAA. Its protein is CSATGQPGTE. The full CDR3 sequence reads CSATGQPGTEAFF.

In the case of this clone: The read is 3 residues too short to cover the CDR3 end, so that end is filled in from the germline J gene. The chain uses TRBV30 and TRBJ1-2, with D hard to call. Germline CDR1 GTSNPN, CDR2 SVGIG (reference sequence). This CDR3 comprises 12 residues. The CDR3 protein is CAWSVAGYDYTF. The covered CDR3 bases are TGTGCCTGGAGTGTTGCGGGGTACGAC.

Concerning this clone itself: Read data end 3 residues before the CDR3 end; the end is taken from the germline J gene. The chain employs TRBV7-9 and TRBJ1-2; a weak D match, TRBD1 (6 bases). V gave up 6 bases and J gave up 4 bases, with 12 bases separating them. CDR1 and CDR2 (germline): SEHNR, FQNEAQ (reference sequence). The CDR3 length is 13 residues. The CDR3 is CASRYDRTYGYTF. The sequenced CDR3 bases are TGTGCCAGCAGGTATGACAGGACCTATGGC.

A note on this clone: The read is 3 residues too short to cover the CDR3 end, so that end is filled in from the germline J gene. The chain couples TRBV6-4 to TRBJ2-1, with D possibly being TRBD1 (5 bases). CDR1 is MRHNA and CDR2 is SNTAGT in the germline V gene. Deletions cut 6 bases from V and 3 bases from J, with 9 bases between. The CDR3 runs to 13 residues. CDR3: CASRGDSYNEQFF. The covered CDR3 bases are TGTGCCAGCAGAGGCGACAGCTACAATGAG.

A word on this clone: The read stops 3 residues short of the end of the CDR3; the missing end is completed from the germline J gene. The genes are TRBV5-1 and TRBJ2-4; 14 bases fit TRBD2. The CDR3 consists of 21 residues. The V gene's germline CDR1 is SGHRS and CDR2 YFSETQ. Trimming removed 1 base from V and 2 bases from J; junction bases left unmatched: 14. The sequenced CDR3 bases are TGCGCCAGCAGCTTGAACCCGACTAGCGGGAGGGCTTGGGATACCAAAAACATT. Translated, it gives CASSLNPTSGRAWDTKNI. The full CDR3 protein reads CASSLNPTSGRAWDTKNIQYF.

Remarks on this clone: The DNA ends 3 residues before the CDR3 does, and the rest of the CDR3 is filled in from the germline J gene. The rearrangement uses TRBV10-3 and TRBJ2-1, with 10 bases matching TRBD2. J gave up 6 bases and V 8 bases, and 7 bases lay outside the gene matches. Looked up from germline, CDR1 is ENHRY and CDR2 is SYGVKD. This CDR3 has 14 amino acids. This CDR3 is CAIAPLAGVNEQFF. Incomplete CDR3 DNA: TGTGCCATCGCCCCCCTAGCGGGAGTCAATGAG.

On this clone: With the read ending 3 residues before the CDR3 end, the germline J gene is used to fill in that end. The chain has TRBV7-9 and TRBJ2-3; D gene unclear. This CDR3 spans 15 amino acids. Germline values: CDR1 SEHNR, CDR2 FQNEAQ (reference sequence). The chain's CDR3 is CASSLGIDSNQPQYF. The sequenced CDR3 bases are TGTGCCAGCAGCTTAGGGATAGATAGCAATCAGCCG.

Remarks on this clone: The read finishes 3 residues shy of the CDR3 end, and the germline J gene is used to complete it. The gene calls are TRBV5-1 and TRBJ1-2; no clear D. Trimming took 0 bases from V and 0 from J, leaving 3 bases between them. Germline CDR1 is SGHRS and CDR2 is YFSETQ. The CDR3 has 13 residues. Partial CDR3 DNA: TGCGCCAGCAGCTTGGGTACTAACTATGGC. Protein: CASSLGTNYG. The complete CDR3 sequence is CASSLGTNYGYTF. The whole variable domain, remainder taken from reference TRBV5-1 and TRBJ1-2, is KAGVTQTPRYLIKTRGQQVTLSCSPISGHRSVSWYQQTPGQGLQFLFEYFSETQRNKGNFPGRFSGRQFSNSRSEMNVSTLELGDSALYLCASSLGTNYGYTFGSGTRLTVV.

As to this clone: With the read ending 3 residues before the CDR3 end, the germline J gene is used to fill in that end. The chain carries TRBV6-1 and TRBJ2-3; tentatively, D is TRBD1 (6 bases). The CDR3 is 14 residues long. Germline-derived CDR1 and CDR2 are MNHNS and SASEGT. The CDR3 sequence is CASSDTGLDQPQYF. CDR3 DNA, as far as it was read: TGTGCCAGCAGTGACACAGGGCTTGATCAGCCG.

CDR3 sequence: CASSFSGSADEQFF. The sequenced part of the CDR3 DNA is TGCGCCAGCAGCTTTAGCGGGAGCGCCGATGAG. The chain couples TRBV5-1 to TRBJ2-1, with TRBD2 identical over 9 bases. Read data end 3 residues before the CDR3 end; the end is taken from the germline J gene. V shed 2 bases, J shed 8 bases, and the junction held 5 bases outside the gene matches. The CDR3 is 14 amino acids. The germline gives CDR1 SGHRS, CDR2 YFSETQ.